A selection of T cell receptor beta chains follows, all from one sample in a study of blood T cell repertoires in COVID-19. Method: immunoSEQ multiplex PCR; TCRdb's copy keeps in-frame clones and lacks some. The sample has 400,000 to 550,000 clones, more than 85% seen once. The sequenced sample was peripheral blood. Receptor source: a woman aged 30 to 39 with acute or convalescent COVID-19. Each CDR3 is given with its conserved first and last residue. The D gene is left open where the match is weak. The listing skips clone size in some rows; elsewhere it reads once, few, many or a size class.

clone_size	v_call	j_call	d_call	cdr3_aa	cdr3_nt
NA	TRBV3-1/TRBV3-2	TRBJ2-7	NA	CASSQGPGRYEQYF	TGTGCCAGCAGCCAAGGTCCGGGGAGATACGAGCAGTACTTC
NA	TRBV9	TRBJ2-5	NA	CASSVEGGIQETQYF	TGTGCCAGCAGCGTAGAGGGGGGGATCCAAGAGACCCAGTACTTC
NA	TRBV4-1	TRBJ2-2	NA	CASSQDPGEGWNTGELFF	TGCGCCAGCAGCCAAGACCCAGGGGAGGGGTGGAACACCGGGGAGCTGTTTTTT
NA	TRBV7-9	TRBJ2-7	TRBD1	CASSLAGPGGTYEQYF	TGTGCCAGCAGCTTAGCTGGCCCAGGGGGTACCTACGAGCAGTACTTC
NA	TRBV27	TRBJ2-7	TRBD2	CASSPFGRGEQYF	TGTGCCAGCAGCCCTTTTGGGAGGGGAGAGCAGTACTTC
NA	TRBV5-1	TRBJ2-1	TRBD1	CASSFTGGDEQFF	TGCGCCAGCAGCTTCACAGGGGGAGATGAGCAGTTCTTC
NA	TRBV21-1	TRBJ1-5	NA	CASSPRQGNQPQHF	TGTGCCAGCAGCCCCCGACAGGGGAATCAGCCCCAGCATTTT
NA	TRBV27	TRBJ2-5	TRBD2	CASSPSGGAGETQYF	TGTGCCAGCAGTCCTAGCGGGGGGGCCGGGGAGACCCAGTACTTC
few	TRBV19	TRBJ2-1	TRBD2	CASSIGGGNNEQFF	TGTGCCAGTAGTATAGGCGGGGGAAACAATGAGCAGTTCTTC
NA	TRBV4-2	TRBJ2-7	NA	CASSQDGSSYEQYF	TGTGCCAGCAGCCAGGACGGGAGCTCCTACGAGCAGTACTTC
few	TRBV6-6	TRBJ1-5	NA	CASRQDSNQPQHF	TGTGCCAGCAGGCAGGATAGCAATCAGCCCCAGCATTTT
NA	TRBV6-5	TRBJ1-1	TRBD1	CASRTTGGKNTEAFF	TGTGCCAGCAGAACGACAGGGGGCAAAAACACTGAAGCTTTCTTT
once	TRBV5-5	TRBJ2-1	NA	CASTRRASSEQFF	TGTGCCAGCACCCGGAGGGCTAGCAGTGAGCAGTTCTTC
NA	TRBV9	TRBJ2-1	TRBD2	CASSASGGPYNEQFF	TGTGCCAGCAGCGCTAGCGGGGGCCCCTACAATGAGCAGTTCTTC
NA	TRBV5-4	TRBJ2-7	NA	CATQRGASSYEQYF	TGTGCCACCCAACGGGGGGCGAGCTCCTACGAGCAGTACTTC
NA	TRBV5-6	TRBJ2-3	TRBD2	CASSYGLAPEDTQYF	TGTGCCAGCAGCTACGGACTAGCACCCGAAGATACGCAGTATTTT
NA	TRBV30	TRBJ2-1	NA	CAWSVQPNNEQFF	TGTGCCTGGAGTGTACAACCGAACAATGAGCAGTTCTTC
once	TRBV10-2	TRBJ2-7	TRBD1	CASSNGQVEQYF	TGCGCCAGCAGTAATGGACAGGTCGAGCAGTACTTC
NA	TRBV6-2/TRBV6-3	TRBJ2-1	TRBD2	CTSSRDYFSGSSYNEQFF	TGTACCAGCAGTCGGGACTATTTTTCGGGGTCTTCCTACAATGAGCAGTTCTTC
NA	TRBV4-2	TRBJ2-3	TRBD2	CASSRSTGTSGDVTDTQYF	TGTGCCAGCAGCCGGTCAACAGGGACTAGCGGGGATGTCACAGATACGCAGTATTTT
NA	TRBV30	TRBJ1-2	NA	CAWSVRGPNYGYTF	TGTGCCTGGAGTGTCAGGGGACCTAACTATGGCTACACCTTC
once	TRBV28	TRBJ1-3	NA	CASIPGRGGSGGNTIYF	TGTGCCAGCATCCCTGGGCGCGGGGGCTCGGGGGGAAACACCATATATTTT
once	TRBV6-5	TRBJ1-2	NA	CASRVGQYYGYTF	TGTGCCAGCAGGGTAGGACAGTACTATGGCTACACCTTC
NA	TRBV5-4	TRBJ2-7	TRBD1	CASSFLQGTGQEQYF	TGTGCCAGCAGCTTTTTGCAGGGGACAGGGCAAGAGCAGTACTTC
NA	TRBV6-1	TRBJ2-5	TRBD2	CASSGGIALAGALGTQYF	TGTGCCAGCAGTGGGGGGATCGCACTAGCGGGGGCCCTTGGGACCCAGTACTTC
NA	TRBV7-8	TRBJ2-7	NA	CASSSSRSGFTYEQYF	TGTGCCAGCAGCTCCTCCCGGAGCGGGTTTACCTACGAGCAGTACTTC